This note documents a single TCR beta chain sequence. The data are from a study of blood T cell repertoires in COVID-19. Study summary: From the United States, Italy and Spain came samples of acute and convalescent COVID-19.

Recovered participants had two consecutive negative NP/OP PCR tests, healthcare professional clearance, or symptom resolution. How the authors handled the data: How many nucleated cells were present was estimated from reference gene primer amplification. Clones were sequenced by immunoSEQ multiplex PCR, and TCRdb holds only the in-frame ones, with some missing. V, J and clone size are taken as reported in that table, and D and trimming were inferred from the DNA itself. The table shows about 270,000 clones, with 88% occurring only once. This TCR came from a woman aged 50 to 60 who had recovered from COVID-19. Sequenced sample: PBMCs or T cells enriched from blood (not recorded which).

CDR3: CASSFPGQDQPQHF. DNA for the CDR3: TGTGCCAGCAGCTTCCCAGGACAGGATCAGCCCCAGCATTTT. The V call is TRBV7-9, the J call TRBJ1-5, with 7 positions matching TRBD1. The CDR3 spans 14 residues. The germline V gene encodes CDR1 SEHNR and CDR2 FQNEAQ (reference sequence). V gave up 3 bases and J gave up 5 bases; unmatched junction bases: 4.